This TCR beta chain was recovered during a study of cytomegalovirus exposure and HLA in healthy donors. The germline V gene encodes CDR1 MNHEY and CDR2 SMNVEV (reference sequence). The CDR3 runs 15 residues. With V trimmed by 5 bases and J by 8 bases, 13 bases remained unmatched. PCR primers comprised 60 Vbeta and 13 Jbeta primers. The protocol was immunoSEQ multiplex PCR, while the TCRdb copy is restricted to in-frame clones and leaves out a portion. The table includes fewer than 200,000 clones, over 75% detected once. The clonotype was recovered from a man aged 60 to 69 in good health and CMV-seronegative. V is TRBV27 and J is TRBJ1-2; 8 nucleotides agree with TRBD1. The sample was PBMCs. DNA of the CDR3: TGTGCCAGCAGTCCCGAACAGGGGGGCACTAGGGGCTACACCTTC. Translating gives CASSPEQGGTRGYTF.